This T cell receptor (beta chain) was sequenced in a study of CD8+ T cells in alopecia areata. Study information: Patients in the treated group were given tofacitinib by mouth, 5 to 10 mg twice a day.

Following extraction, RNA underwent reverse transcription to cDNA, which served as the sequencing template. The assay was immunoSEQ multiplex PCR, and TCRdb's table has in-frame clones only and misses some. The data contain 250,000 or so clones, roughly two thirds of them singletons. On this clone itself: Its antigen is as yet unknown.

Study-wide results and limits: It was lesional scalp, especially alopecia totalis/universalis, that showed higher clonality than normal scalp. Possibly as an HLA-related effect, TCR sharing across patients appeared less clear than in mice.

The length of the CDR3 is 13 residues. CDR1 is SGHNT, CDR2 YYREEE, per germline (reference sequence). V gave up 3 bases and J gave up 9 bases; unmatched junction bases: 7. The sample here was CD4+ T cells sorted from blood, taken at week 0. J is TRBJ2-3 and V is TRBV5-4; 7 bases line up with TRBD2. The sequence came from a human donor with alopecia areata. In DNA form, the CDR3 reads TGTGCCAGCAGCTCCGATGGACTAGGGACGCAGTATTTT. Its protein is CASSSDGLGTQYF.